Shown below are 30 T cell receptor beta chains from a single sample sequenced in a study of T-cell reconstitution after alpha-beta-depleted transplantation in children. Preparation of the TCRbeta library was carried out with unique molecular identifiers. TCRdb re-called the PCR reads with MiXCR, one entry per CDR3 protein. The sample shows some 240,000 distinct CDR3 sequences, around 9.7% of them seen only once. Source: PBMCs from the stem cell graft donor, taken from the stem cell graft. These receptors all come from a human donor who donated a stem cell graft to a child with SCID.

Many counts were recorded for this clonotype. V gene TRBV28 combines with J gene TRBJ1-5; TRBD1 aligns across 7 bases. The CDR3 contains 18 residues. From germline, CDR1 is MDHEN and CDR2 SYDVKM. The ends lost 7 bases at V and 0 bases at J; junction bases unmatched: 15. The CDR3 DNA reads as TGTGCCAGCACTCTCGGGGGGACAGTTCTCGATAGCAATCAGCCCCAGCATTTT. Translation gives CASTLGGTVLDSNQPQHF.

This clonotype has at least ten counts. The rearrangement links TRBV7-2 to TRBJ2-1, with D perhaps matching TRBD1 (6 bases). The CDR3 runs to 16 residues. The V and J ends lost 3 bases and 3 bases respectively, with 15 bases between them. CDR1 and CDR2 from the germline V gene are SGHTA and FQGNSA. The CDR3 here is CASSLDRDTLYNEQFF. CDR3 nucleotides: TGTGCCAGCAGCTTGGACCGGGACACCCTCTACAATGAGCAGTTCTTC.

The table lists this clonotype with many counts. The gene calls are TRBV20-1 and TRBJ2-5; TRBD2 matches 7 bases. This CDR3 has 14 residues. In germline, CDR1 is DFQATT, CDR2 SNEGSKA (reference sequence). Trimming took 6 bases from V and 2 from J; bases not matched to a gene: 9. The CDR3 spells CSAVRPRGQETQYF. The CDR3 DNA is TGCAGTGCCGTTAGGCCGCGGGGGCAAGAGACCCAGTACTTC.

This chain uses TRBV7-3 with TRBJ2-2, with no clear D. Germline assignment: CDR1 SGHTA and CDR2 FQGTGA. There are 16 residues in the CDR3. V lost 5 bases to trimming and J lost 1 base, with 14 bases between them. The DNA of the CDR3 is TGTGCCAGCAGCACAAGGGATGTCAGGAACACCGGGGAGCTGTTTTTT. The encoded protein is CASSTRDVRNTGELFF.

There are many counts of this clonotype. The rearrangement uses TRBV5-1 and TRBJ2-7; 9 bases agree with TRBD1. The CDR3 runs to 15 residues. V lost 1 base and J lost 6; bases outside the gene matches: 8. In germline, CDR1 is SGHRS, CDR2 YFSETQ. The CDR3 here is CASSLKHRGRREQYF. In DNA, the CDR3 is TGCGCCAGCAGCTTGAAACACAGGGGGCGGCGCGAGCAGTACTTC.

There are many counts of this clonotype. The CDR3 loop reads CASRRGWEDQPQHF. CDR3 nucleotide sequence: TGTGCCAGCAGGCGGGGGTGGGAGGATCAGCCCCAGCATTTT. The V call is TRBV6-2 or TRBV6-3, the J call TRBJ1-5, with D possibly matching TRBD1 (5 bases). Germline assignment: CDR1 MNHEY and CDR2 SVGEGT. Trimming cost V 6 bases and J 5 bases, with 14 bases left between them. This CDR3 is built from 14 residues.

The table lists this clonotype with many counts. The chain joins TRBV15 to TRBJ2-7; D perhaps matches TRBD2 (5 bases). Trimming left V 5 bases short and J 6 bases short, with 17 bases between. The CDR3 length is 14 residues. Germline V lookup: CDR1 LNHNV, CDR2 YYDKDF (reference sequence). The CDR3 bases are TGTGCCACCAGCTACACCCGGGGTTATTTCGAGCAGTACTTC. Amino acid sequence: CATSYTRGYFEQYF.

The CDR3 sequence: CASSLRGQGHEQFF. The CDR3 region has the DNA TGCGCCAGCAGCTTGCGGGGACAGGGCCATGAGCAGTTCTTC. This rearrangement joins TRBV5-1 to TRBJ2-1; 9 nucleotides match TRBD1. The CDR3 loop spans 14 amino acids. V gave up 1 base and J gave up 8 bases; unmatched junction bases: 4. Germline assignment: CDR1 SGHRS and CDR2 YFSETQ.

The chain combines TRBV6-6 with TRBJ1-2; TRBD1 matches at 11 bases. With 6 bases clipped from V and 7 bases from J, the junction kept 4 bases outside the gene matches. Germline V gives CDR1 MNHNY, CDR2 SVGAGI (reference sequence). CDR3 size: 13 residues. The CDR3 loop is CASSGQGAFGYTF. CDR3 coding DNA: TGTGCCAGCAGCGGACAGGGGGCCTTTGGCTACACCTTC.

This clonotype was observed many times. The CDR3 DNA is TGCGCCAGCAGCCCCCTAGCGGGCACAGATACGCAGTATTTT. Encoded protein: CASSPLAGTDTQYF. The chain has TRBV4-3 and TRBJ2-3; TRBD2 matches at 7 bases. The CDR3 has 14 amino acids. CDR1 is LGHNA and CDR2 is YSLEER in the germline V gene. After removal of 4 bases from V and 1 base from J, the junction contained 2 bases not matched to a gene.

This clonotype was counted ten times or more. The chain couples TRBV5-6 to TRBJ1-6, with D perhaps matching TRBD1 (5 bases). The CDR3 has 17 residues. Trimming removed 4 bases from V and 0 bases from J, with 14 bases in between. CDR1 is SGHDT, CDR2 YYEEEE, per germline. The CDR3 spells CASSLLGEGSYNSPLHF. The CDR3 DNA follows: TGTGCCAGCAGCCTACTAGGGGAGGGCTCCTATAATTCACCCCTCCACTTT.

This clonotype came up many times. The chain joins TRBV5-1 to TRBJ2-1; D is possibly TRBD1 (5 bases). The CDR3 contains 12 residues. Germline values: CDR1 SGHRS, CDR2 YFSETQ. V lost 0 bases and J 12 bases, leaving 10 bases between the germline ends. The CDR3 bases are TGCGCCAGCAGCTTGGATTGGGGCTTGCAGTTCTTC. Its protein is CASSLDWGLQFF.

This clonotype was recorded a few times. The CDR3: CASSLEPGGAGANVLTF. CDR3 nucleotides: TGTGCCAGCAGCTTAGAACCAGGGGGCGCTGGGGCCAACGTCCTGACTTTC. V usage is TRBV11-2 and J usage is TRBJ2-6; 8 positions match TRBD1. The germline V gene has CDR1 SGHAT and CDR2 FQNNGV. The ends lost 0 bases at V and 2 bases at J; junction bases unmatched: 3. CDR3 length: 17 amino acids.

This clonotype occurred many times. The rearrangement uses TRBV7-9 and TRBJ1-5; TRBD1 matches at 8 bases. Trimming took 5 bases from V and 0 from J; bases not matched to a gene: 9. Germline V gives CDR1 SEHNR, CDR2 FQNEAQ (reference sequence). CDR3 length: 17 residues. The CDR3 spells CASSPGQEVYSNQPQHF. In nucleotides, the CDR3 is TGTGCCAGCAGCCCGGGACAGGAGGTATATAGCAATCAGCCCCAGCATTTT.

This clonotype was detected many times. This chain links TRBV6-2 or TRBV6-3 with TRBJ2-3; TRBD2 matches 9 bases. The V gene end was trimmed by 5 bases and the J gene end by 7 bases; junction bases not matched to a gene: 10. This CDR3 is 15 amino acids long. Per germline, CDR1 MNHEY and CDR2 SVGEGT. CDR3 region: CASSPDPTSGNTQYF. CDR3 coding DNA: TGTGCCAGCAGTCCCGACCCGACTAGCGGAAATACGCAGTATTTT.

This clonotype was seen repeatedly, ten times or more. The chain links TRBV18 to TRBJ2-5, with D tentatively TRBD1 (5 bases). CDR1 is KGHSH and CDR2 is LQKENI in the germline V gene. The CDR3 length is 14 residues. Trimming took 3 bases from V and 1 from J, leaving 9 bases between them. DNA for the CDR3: TGTGCCAGCTCACCCCAGGGTTTCCAAGAGACCCAGTACTTC. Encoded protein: CASSPQGFQETQYF.

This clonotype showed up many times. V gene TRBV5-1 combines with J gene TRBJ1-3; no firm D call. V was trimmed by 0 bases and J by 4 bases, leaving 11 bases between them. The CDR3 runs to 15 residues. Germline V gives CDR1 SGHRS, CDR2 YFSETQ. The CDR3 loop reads CASSLAGVQGNTIYF. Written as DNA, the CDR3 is TGCGCCAGCAGCTTGGCCGGAGTCCAGGGAAACACCATATATTTT.

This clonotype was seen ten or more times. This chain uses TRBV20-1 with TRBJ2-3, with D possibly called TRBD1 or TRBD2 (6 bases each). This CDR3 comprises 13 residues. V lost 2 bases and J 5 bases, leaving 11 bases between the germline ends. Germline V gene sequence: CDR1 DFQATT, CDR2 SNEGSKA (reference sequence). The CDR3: CSARWGRGDTQYF. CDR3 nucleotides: TGCAGTGCTAGATGGGGGCGGGGAGATACGCAGTATTTT.

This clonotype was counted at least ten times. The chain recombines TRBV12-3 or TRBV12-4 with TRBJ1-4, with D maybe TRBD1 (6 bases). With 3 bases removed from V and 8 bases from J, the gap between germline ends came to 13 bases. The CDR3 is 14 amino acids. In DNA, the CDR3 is TGTGCCAGCAGTTTCCAGGGGATTGTAGAAAAACTGTTTTTT. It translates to CASSFQGIVEKLFF.

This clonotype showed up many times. The CDR3 spells CASSLDGLGDQPQHF. In nucleotides, the CDR3 is TGTGCCAGCAGCTTAGACGGTTTGGGGGATCAGCCCCAGCATTTT. The chain has TRBV11-2 and TRBJ1-5; possibly TRBD1 for D (5 bases). Germline values: CDR1 SGHAT, CDR2 FQNNGV. There are 15 residues in the CDR3. Deletions cut 0 bases from V and 5 bases from J, with 11 bases between.

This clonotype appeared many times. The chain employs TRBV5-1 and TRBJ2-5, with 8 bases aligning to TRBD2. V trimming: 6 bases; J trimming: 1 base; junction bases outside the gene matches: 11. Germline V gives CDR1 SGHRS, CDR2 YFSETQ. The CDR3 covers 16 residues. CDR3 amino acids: CASTVGRAGAQETQYF. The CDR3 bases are TGCGCCAGCACCGTAGGGCGAGCGGGGGCCCAAGAGACCCAGTACTTC. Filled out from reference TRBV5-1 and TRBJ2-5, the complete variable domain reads KAGVTQTPRYLIKTRGQQVTLSCSPISGHRSVSWYQQTPGQGLQFLFEYFSETQRNKGNFPGRFSGRQFSNSRSEMNVSTLELGDSALYLCASTVGRAGAQETQYFGPGTRLLVL.

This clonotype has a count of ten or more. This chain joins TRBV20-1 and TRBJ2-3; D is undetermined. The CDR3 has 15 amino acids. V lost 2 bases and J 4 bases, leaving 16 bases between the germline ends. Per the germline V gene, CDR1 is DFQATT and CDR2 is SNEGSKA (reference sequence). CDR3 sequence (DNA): TGCAGTGCTAGACTCACCCTAGGGTCTGCAGATACGCAGTATTTT. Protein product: CSARLTLGSADTQYF.

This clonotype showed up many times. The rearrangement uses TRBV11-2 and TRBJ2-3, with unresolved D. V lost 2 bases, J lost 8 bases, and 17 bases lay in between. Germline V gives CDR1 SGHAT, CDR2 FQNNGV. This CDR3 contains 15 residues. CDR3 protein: CASSLTPLRSGTQYF. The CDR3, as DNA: TGTGCCAGCAGCTTAACGCCCCTCCGGTCGGGTACGCAGTATTTT.

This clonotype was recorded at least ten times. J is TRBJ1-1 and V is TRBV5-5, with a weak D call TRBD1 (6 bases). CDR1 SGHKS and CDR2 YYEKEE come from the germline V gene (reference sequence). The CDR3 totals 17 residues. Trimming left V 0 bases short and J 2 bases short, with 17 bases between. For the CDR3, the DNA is TGTGCCAGCAGCTTGGACGATACAGAGGGACAAAACACTGAAGCTTTCTTT. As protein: CASSLDDTEGQNTEAFF.

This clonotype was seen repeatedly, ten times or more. DNA for the CDR3: TGTGCCAGCAGTTTAGTGCAGGGGACCGGGGAGCTGTTTTTT. Translation gives CASSLVQGTGELFF. The chain joins TRBV12-3 or TRBV12-4 to TRBJ2-2, with D perhaps matching TRBD1 (6 bases). CDR3 length: 14 residues. V lost 1 base, J lost 5 bases, and 8 bases lay in between.

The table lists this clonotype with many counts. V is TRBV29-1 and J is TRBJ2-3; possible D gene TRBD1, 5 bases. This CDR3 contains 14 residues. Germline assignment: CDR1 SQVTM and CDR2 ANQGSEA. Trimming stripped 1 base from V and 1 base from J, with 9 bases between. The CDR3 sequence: CSVEGGRGTDTQYF. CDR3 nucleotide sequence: TGCAGCGTTGAAGGGGGCCGAGGCACAGATACGCAGTATTTT.

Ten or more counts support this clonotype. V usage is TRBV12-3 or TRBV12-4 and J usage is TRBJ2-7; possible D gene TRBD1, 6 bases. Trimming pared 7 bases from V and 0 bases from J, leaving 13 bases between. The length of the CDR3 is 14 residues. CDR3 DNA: TGTGCCAGCACCCCAACAGGGTTCTCCTACGAGCAGTACTTC. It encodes CASTPTGFSYEQYF.

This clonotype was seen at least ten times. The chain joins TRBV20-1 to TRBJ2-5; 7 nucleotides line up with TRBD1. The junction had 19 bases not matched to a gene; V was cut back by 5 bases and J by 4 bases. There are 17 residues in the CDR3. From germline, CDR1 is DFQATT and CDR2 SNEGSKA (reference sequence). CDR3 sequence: CSARPMGWTGRGETQYF. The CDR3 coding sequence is TGCAGTGCTCGCCCGATGGGCTGGACAGGCCGTGGAGAGACCCAGTACTTC.

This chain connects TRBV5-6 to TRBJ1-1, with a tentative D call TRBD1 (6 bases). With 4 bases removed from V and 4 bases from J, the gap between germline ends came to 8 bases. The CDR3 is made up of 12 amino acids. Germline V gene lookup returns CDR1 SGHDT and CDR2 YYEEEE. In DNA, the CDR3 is TGTGCCAGCAGCGAGGACAGCACTGAAGCTTTCTTT. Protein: CASSEDSTEAFF. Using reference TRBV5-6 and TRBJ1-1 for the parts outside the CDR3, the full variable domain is DAGVTQSPTHLIKTRGQQVTLRCSPKSGHDTVSWYQQALGQGPQFIFQYYEEEERQRGNFPDRFSGHQFPNYSSELNVNALLLGDSALYLCASSEDSTEAFFGQGTRLTVV.

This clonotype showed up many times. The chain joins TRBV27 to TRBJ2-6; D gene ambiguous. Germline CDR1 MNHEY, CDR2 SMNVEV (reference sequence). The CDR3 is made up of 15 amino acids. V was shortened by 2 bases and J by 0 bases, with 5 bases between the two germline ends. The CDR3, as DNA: TGTGCCAGCAGTTTAATGCTCTCTGGGGCCAACGTCCTGACTTTC. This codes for CASSLMLSGANVLTF.